Listed below are T cell receptor beta chains from one sample, sequenced in a study of human T cells and chemical hapten exposure. TCRdb re-derived calls from the RACE reads in MiXCR, one entry per CDR3 protein. The top ten clones hold under 2.5% of a sample with more than 100,000 distinct CDR3 sequences, approximately 11% of them seen once. The starting material was whole blood, obtained in connection with sensitization to the hapten diphenylcyclopropenone (DPC). The receptor source for this set is a woman aged 45-59 years with alopecia areata. Some clones in this sample may be carry-over from other donors' samples. Both conserved end residues are part of each CDR3. The order of the fields is J gene, D gene, V gene, clone size, CDR3 DNA, CDR3 protein. D genes are given only for firm matches. Clone size is shown for a subset of rows, as once, few, many or a class of expanded clone.

J: TRBJ2-7
D: .
V: TRBV5-1
size: .
DNA: TGCGCCAGCAGCGAGGGCGGGGGCCCGGGGGAGCAGTACTTC
CDR3: CASSEGGGPGEQYF

J: TRBJ1-5
D: .
V: TRBV19
size: .
DNA: TGTGCCAGTAGTATAGATCGAGTAGCCCATAGCAATCAGCCCCAGCATTTT
CDR3: CASSIDRVAHSNQPQHF

J: TRBJ2-3
D: TRBD1
V: TRBV5-4
size: .
DNA: TGTGCCAGCAGCTCGACAGGGGTGAGCACAGATACGCAGTATTTT
CDR3: CASSSTGVSTDTQYF

J: TRBJ1-3
D: .
V: TRBV10-3
size: many
DNA: TGTGCCATCAGCGATTCAGGAGACTCCTCTGGAAACACCATATATTTT
CDR3: CAISDSGDSSGNTIYF

J: TRBJ1-5
D: .
V: TRBV6-2/TRBV6-3
size: few
DNA: TGTGCCAGCAGATGGGGTGGTCAGCCCCAGCATTTT
CDR3: CASRWGGQPQHF

J: TRBJ2-1
D: .
V: TRBV6-5
size: .
DNA: TGTGCCAGCAGTCTTACCGACGGATACAATGAGCAGTTCTTC
CDR3: CASSLTDGYNEQFF

J: TRBJ1-5
D: .
V: TRBV27
size: .
DNA: TGTGCCAGCGGGGCTAAGGCGCCCCAGCATTTT
CDR3: CASGAKAPQHF

J: TRBJ1-1
D: .
V: TRBV12-5
size: .
DNA: TGTGCTAGTGGTTCGTACTCACATGGGAACACTGAAGCTTTCTTT
CDR3: CASGSYSHGNTEAFF

J: TRBJ1-2
D: .
V: TRBV4-2
size: few
DNA: TGTGCCAGCAGCCAAGGCCCTCCAGGGGCCGCTAACTATGGCTACACCTTC
CDR3: CASSQGPPGAANYGYTF

J: TRBJ2-7
D: TRBD1
V: TRBV6-5
size: .
DNA: TGTGCCAGCAGTTCCGGGACAGGGGATGGGGCCTACGAGCAGTACTTC
CDR3: CASSSGTGDGAYEQYF

J: TRBJ2-7
D: .
V: TRBV20-1
size: few
DNA: TGCAGTGCTCGGGACGGCCTCTCCTACGAGCAGTACTTC
CDR3: CSARDGLSYEQYF

J: TRBJ2-7
D: TRBD1
V: TRBV20-1
size: many
DNA: TGCAGTGCTAGAGATCAGCGACAGGGGTACGAGCAGTACTTC
CDR3: CSARDQRQGYEQYF

J: TRBJ1-2
D: .
V: TRBV13
size: .
DNA: TGTGCCAGCAGCTTAGGCCGTGAGGGAGGCTATGGCTACACCTTC
CDR3: CASSLGREGGYGYTF

J: TRBJ1-1
D: TRBD1
V: TRBV20-1
size: few
DNA: TGCAGTGCTTGGACAGGGGAAACTGAAGCTTTCTTT
CDR3: CSAWTGETEAFF

J: TRBJ2-1
D: TRBD1
V: TRBV12-3/TRBV12-4
size: few
DNA: TGTGCCAGCAGGTGGGACAGGGGCGTCTACAATGAGCAGTTCTTC
CDR3: CASRWDRGVYNEQFF

J: TRBJ1-1
D: .
V: TRBV7-9
size: .
DNA: TGTGCCAGCAGCTTAGGGGGGGAAGGGACTGAAGCTTTCTTT
CDR3: CASSLGGEGTEAFF

J: TRBJ2-1
D: .
V: TRBV6-5
size: few
DNA: TGTGCCAGCAGGGGGGTCTACAATGAGCAGTTCTTC
CDR3: CASRGVYNEQFF

J: TRBJ1-1
D: TRBD1
V: TRBV7-9
size: many
DNA: TGTGCCAGCAGACTGACAGGGGGCACTGAAGCTTTCTTT
CDR3: CASRLTGGTEAFF